Shown below are 21 T cell receptor beta chains from a single sample sequenced in a study of blood T cell repertoires in COVID-19 (dated by TCRdb to the early 2020s). Libraries were constructed by the immunoSEQ multiplex PCR assay. Sourced from immuneACCESS, this table was stored by TCRdb with only in-frame sequences that have V and J called. A share of the clones is absent; for the studies checked, an unresolved V gene accounts for under half, and the remainder has no known explanation. Present in this sample are some 170,000 clones, more than 65% of which were seen just once. Approximately 14% of the sample is taken by the ten largest. Sequenced sample: PBMCs or T cells enriched from blood (not recorded which). Receptor source: a man in his forties or fifties who had recovered from COVID-19.

V gene TRBV24-1 combines with J gene TRBJ2-1, with TRBD1 matching over 9 bases. In germline, CDR1 is KGHDR, CDR2 SFDVKD. With 4 bases clipped from V and 4 bases from J, the junction kept 7 bases outside the gene matches. The CDR3 contains 16 residues. CDR3 DNA: TGTGCCACCAGTGACACACAGGGGGCCCCTTACAATGAGCAGTTCTTC. This translates into CATSDTQGAPYNEQFF.

V usage is TRBV19 and J usage is TRBJ1-1; 11 nucleotides match TRBD1. After removal of 4 bases from V and 1 base from J, the junction contained 2 bases not matched to a gene. This CDR3 comprises 15 residues. CDR1 and CDR2 (germline): LNHDA, SQIVND (reference sequence). The CDR3 nucleotides are TGTGCCAGTAGTAGGACAGGGGGCGCGAACACTGAAGCTTTCTTT. Protein product: CASSRTGGANTEAFF. Using reference TRBV19 and TRBJ1-1 for the parts outside the CDR3, the full variable domain is DGGITQSPKYLFRKEGQNVTLSCEQNLNHDAMYWYRQDPGQGLRLIYYSQIVNDFQKGDIAEGYSVSREKKESFPLTVTSAQKNPTAFYLCASSRTGGANTEAFFGQGTRLTVV.

Notes on this clone: Other DNA sequences from this sample encode an identical CDR3 as well. This rearrangement joins TRBV5-1 to TRBJ1-4; the match to TRBD1 covers 9 bases. CDR3 length: 14 residues. In germline, CDR1 is SGHRS, CDR2 YFSETQ. J lost 5 bases, V lost 2 bases, and 1 base had no gene match. Here the CDR3 DNA reads TGCGCCAGCAGCTTCGGACAGGGGAATGAAAAACTGTTTTTT. This sequence encodes CASSFGQGNEKLFF.

This chain connects TRBV3-1 (or the pseudogene TRBV3-2) to TRBJ1-2, with TRBD1 identical over 7 bases. V dropped 6 bases and J dropped 8; count of bases not matched to a gene: 6. This CDR3 has 12 amino acids. The germline V gene encodes CDR1 LGHDT and CDR2 YNNKEL (reference sequence). In nucleotides, the CDR3 is TGTGCCAGCAGAACAGGGGAAAAAGGCTACACCTTC. Translated, it gives CASRTGEKGYTF.

The rearrangement joins TRBV28 to TRBJ1-2; a weak D match, TRBD1 (6 bases). Trimming took 6 bases from V and 8 from J, leaving 13 bases between them. The germline V gene has CDR1 MDHEN and CDR2 SYDVKM. The CDR3 sequence is 12 residues long. CDR3 protein: CASRRTALGYTF. The CDR3 DNA sequence: TGTGCCAGCAGACGGACAGCATTAGGCTACACCTTC.

The chain combines TRBV6-4 with TRBJ1-1; no firm D call. V lost 2 bases to trimming and J lost 4 bases, with 8 bases between them. This CDR3 spans 13 amino acids. Germline-derived CDR1 and CDR2 are MRHNA and SNTAGT. The CDR3 loop is CASSDRVGTEAFF. The CDR3 nucleotides read TGTGCCAGCAGTGACCGGGTGGGCACTGAAGCTTTCTTT.

This chain uses TRBV6-1 with TRBJ2-7, with D perhaps TRBD1 (5 bases). The germline V gene encodes CDR1 MNHNS and CDR2 SASEGT. The CDR3 consists of 14 residues. Trimming shortened V by 1 base and J by 2 bases, and 9 bases separated the two germline ends. The CDR3 region has the DNA TGTGCCAGCAGTGAAGGTTCAGGGCCCTACGAGCAGTACTTC. Translating it yields CASSEGSGPYEQYF.

Only a few counts were recorded for this clone. This sequence joins TRBV19 and TRBJ2-3; D gene ambiguous. There are 13 residues in the CDR3. V was pared by 4 bases and J by 4 bases, with 9 bases between. CDR1 LNHDA and CDR2 SQIVND come from the germline V gene (reference sequence). The chain's CDR3 is CASSRQVPDTQYF. Here the CDR3 DNA reads TGTGCCAGTAGTAGGCAGGTTCCAGATACGCAGTATTTT.

This clone was seen only a few times. The CDR3 sequence: CASSAYYGTGDQPQHF. CDR3 nucleotide sequence: TGTGCCAGTAGTGCCTACTACGGGACAGGGGATCAGCCCCAGCATTTT. The chain recombines TRBV19 with TRBJ1-5; 10 bases fit TRBD1. This CDR3 region has 16 residues. Germline loops: CDR1 LNHDA, CDR2 SQIVND (reference sequence). Trimming removed 5 bases from V and 5 bases from J; junction bases left unmatched: 9. The full variable domain, rest sourced from reference TRBV19 and TRBJ1-5, is DGGITQSPKYLFRKEGQNVTLSCEQNLNHDAMYWYRQDPGQGLRLIYYSQIVNDFQKGDIAEGYSVSREKKESFPLTVTSAQKNPTAFYLCASSAYYGTGDQPQHFGDGTRLSIL.

This rearrangement joins TRBV28 to TRBJ2-1, with D possibly TRBD2 on 6 matching bases. The CDR3 is made up of 16 amino acids. Trimming took off 6 bases at V and 2 bases at J, with 17 bases between the two ends. The germline CDR1 and CDR2 sequences are MDHEN and SYDVKM. CDR3 in DNA: TGTGCCAGCAGAGCAGACTTTACGGGAGCCTACAATGAGCAGTTCTTC. This codes for CASRADFTGAYNEQFF. The variable domain in full, with the rest retrieved from reference TRBV28 and TRBJ2-1, is DVKVTQSSRYLVKRTGEKVFLECVQDMDHENMFWYRQDPGLGLRLIYFSYDVKMKEKGDIPEGYSVSREKKERFSLILESASTNQTSMYLCASRADFTGAYNEQFFGPGTRLTVL.

The rearrangement joins TRBV25-1 to TRBJ1-2; TRBD1 is a possible D gene (5 bases). Looked up from germline, CDR1 is MGHDK and CDR2 is SYGVNS. V was trimmed by 3 bases and J by 2 bases, leaving 19 bases between them. The CDR3 is made up of 17 amino acids. CDR3 amino acids: CASSDPRLGGRNYGYTF. The CDR3 DNA reads TGTGCCAGCAGTGACCCTCGGCTCGGGGGGAGGAACTATGGCTACACCTTC.

This chain links TRBV18 with TRBJ1-5, with 7 bases identical to TRBD1. Trimming at V came to 6 bases and at J to 0 bases, leaving 8 bases not matched to a gene. CDR3 length: 16 amino acids. The V gene's germline CDR1 is KGHSH and CDR2 LQKENI. The CDR3: CASSQGTAHSNQPQHF. The CDR3 nucleotides read TGTGCCAGCTCCCAGGGGACAGCCCATAGCAATCAGCCCCAGCATTTT.

The genes are TRBV2 and TRBJ2-5, with TRBD2 identical over 9 bases. V was clipped by 5 bases and J by 4 bases; unmatched bases: 11. The germline gives CDR1 SNHLY, CDR2 FYNNEI. The CDR3 is 16 residues long. The CDR3 nucleotides are TGTGCCAGCAGTAGAAGGGGACTAGCAATTCCAGAGACCCAGTACTTC. It is translated as CASSRRGLAIPETQYF.

The chain employs TRBV11-3 and TRBJ1-1, with D possibly being TRBD1 (5 bases). Germline V CDR1 and CDR2: SGHNT, YENEEA. Trimming stripped 5 bases from V and 5 bases from J, with 18 bases between. The CDR3 extends over 15 amino acids. The CDR3 DNA sequence: TGTGCCAGCAGCCCCCGGTGGGGACGGGGGACTGAAGCTTTCTTT. It translates to CASSPRWGRGTEAFF.

The chain links TRBV29-1 to TRBJ2-7; 9 bases line up with TRBD2. The CDR3 length is 16 residues. The germline gives CDR1 SQVTM, CDR2 ANQGSEA. J was trimmed by 0 bases and V by 6 bases; bases with no gene match: 12. The CDR3 DNA reads as TGCAGCGTCTCAACCCTTCTAGCGGGGACCTCCTACGAGCAGTACTTC. This codes for CSVSTLLAGTSYEQYF.

This chain links TRBV5-6 with TRBJ1-3, with 7 bases identical to TRBD1. J gave up 4 bases and V 3 bases, and 4 bases lay outside the gene matches. The germline V gene encodes CDR1 SGHDT and CDR2 YYEEEE. The CDR3 length is 14 residues. CDR3 DNA: TGTGCCAGCAGCTCGACAGGGTCCGGAAACACCATATATTTT. Protein product: CASSSTGSGNTIYF. The complete variable domain, with remaining parts taken from reference TRBV5-6 and TRBJ1-3, reads DAGVTQSPTHLIKTRGQQVTLRCSPKSGHDTVSWYQQALGQGPQFIFQYYEEEERQRGNFPDRFSGHQFPNYSSELNVNALLLGDSALYLCASSSTGSGNTIYFGEGSWLTVV.

The V call is TRBV28, the J call TRBJ2-7; 8 bases match TRBD2. Per germline, CDR1 MDHEN and CDR2 SYDVKM. The V gene end was trimmed by 3 bases and the J gene end by 0 bases; junction bases not matched to a gene: 4. The CDR3 is made up of 15 amino acids. The CDR3 region is CASSFRGGLSYEQYF. Written as DNA, the CDR3 is TGTGCCAGCAGTTTCCGCGGGGGGCTCTCCTACGAGCAGTACTTC.

V and J are TRBV6-5 and TRBJ1-5; D is ambiguous. The CDR3 has 14 residues. Trimming removed 11 bases at V and 0 bases at J, with 14 bases between. Germline V gene data show CDR1 as MNHEY and CDR2 as SVGAGI. CDR3 residues: CAVKEDYSNQPQHF. Written as DNA, the CDR3 is TGTGCCGTCAAAGAGGATTATAGCAATCAGCCCCAGCATTTT.

This clone was counted many times. The rearrangement links TRBV4-1 to TRBJ2-1; 14 bases fit TRBD2. CDR1 is MGHRA and CDR2 is YSYEKL in the germline V gene. The CDR3 covers 17 residues. After removal of 3 bases from V and 6 bases from J, the junction contained 7 bases not matched to a gene. The DNA of the CDR3 is TGCGCCAGCAGCCATGAGGCGACTAGCGGGGGGGTCAATGAGCAGTTCTTC. Protein: CASSHEATSGGVNEQFF.

Details on this clone: A read error may produce the germline difference seen at one junction end. The J gene is TRBJ1-3, the V gene TRBV3-1 (or the pseudogene TRBV3-2); D uncertain. In germline, CDR1 is LGHDT, CDR2 YNNKEL (reference sequence). This CDR3 has 19 amino acids. CDR3 amino acids: CASSQGPLVGGDSGSTIYF. CDR3 sequence (DNA): TGTGCCAGCAGCCAAGGTCCCCTTGTGGGAGGAGACTCTGGAAGCACCATATATTTT.

The rearrangement links TRBV28 to TRBJ1-2; 9 bases fit TRBD1. V gave up 7 bases and J gave up 5 bases; unmatched junction bases: 11. CDR3 length: 15 residues. Germline V gene lookup returns CDR1 MDHEN and CDR2 SYDVKM. The CDR3 nucleotides read TGTGCCAGCAATCTACAGGGGGCGCGGGGATATGGCTACACCTTC. Amino acids: CASNLQGARGYGYTF.